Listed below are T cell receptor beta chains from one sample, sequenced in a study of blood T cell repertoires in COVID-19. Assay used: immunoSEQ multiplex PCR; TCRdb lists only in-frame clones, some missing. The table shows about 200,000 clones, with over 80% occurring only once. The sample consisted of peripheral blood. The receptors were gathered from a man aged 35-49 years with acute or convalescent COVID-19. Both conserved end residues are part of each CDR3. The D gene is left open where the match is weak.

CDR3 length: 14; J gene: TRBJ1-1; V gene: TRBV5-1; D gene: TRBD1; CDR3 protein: CASSAGTGNTEAFF
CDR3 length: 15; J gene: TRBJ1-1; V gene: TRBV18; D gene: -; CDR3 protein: CASSPEKGRRTEAFF
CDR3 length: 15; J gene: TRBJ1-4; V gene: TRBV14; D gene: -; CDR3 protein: CASSQDYQGNEKLFF
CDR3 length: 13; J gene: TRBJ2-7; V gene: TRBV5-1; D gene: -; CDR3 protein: CASSPGRGAEQYF
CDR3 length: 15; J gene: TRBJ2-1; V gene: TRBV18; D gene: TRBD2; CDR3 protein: CASSPRAGEGNEQFF
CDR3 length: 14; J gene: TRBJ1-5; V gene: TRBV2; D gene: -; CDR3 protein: CASRRTDYGQPQHF
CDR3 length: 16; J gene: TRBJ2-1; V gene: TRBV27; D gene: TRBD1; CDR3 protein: CASSPTGTGGVYEQFF
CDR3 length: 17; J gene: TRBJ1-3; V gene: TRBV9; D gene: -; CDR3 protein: CASSVALTASSGNTIYF
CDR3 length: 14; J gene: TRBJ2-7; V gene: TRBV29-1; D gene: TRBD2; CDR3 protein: CSAAETSGRGEQYF
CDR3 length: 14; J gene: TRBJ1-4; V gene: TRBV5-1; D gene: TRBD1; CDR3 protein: CASSPGQGFEKLFF
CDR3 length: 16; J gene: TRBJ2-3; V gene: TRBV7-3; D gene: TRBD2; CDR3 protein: CASSLLSGGSTDTQYF
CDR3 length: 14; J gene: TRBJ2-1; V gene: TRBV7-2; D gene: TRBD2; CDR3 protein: CASSSSGGGRFQFF
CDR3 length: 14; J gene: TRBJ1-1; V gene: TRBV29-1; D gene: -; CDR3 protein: CGADSGSGSTEAFF
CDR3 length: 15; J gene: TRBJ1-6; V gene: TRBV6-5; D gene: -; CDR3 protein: CASTPRSGGGSPLHF
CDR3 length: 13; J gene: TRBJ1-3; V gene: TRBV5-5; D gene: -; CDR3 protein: CASSLLFGNTIYF
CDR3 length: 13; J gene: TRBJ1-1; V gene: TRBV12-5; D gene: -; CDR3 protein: CASGSGGGTEAFF
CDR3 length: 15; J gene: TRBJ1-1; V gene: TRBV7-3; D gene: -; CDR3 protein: CASSSQGPMNTEAFF
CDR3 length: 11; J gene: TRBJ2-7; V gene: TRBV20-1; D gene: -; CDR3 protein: CSAPISHEQYF
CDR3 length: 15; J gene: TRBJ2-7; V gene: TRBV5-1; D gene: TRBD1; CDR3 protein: CASSLGDRAVNEQYF
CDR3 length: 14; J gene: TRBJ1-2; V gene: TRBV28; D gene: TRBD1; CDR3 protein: CASSLIRGSGGYTF
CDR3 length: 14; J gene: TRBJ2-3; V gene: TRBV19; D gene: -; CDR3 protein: CASSIVVSTDTQYF
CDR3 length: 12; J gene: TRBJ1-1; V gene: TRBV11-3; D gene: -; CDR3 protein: CASSLRVTEAFF
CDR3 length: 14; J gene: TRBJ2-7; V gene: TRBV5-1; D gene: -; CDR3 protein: CASSLAGEDYEQYF
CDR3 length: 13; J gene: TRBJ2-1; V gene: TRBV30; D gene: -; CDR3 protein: CAWSRDREDEQFF
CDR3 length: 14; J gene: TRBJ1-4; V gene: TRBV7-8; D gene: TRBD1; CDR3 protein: CASSLNRGGEKLFF
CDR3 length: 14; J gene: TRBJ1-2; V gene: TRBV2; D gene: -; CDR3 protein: CASSVEGVVYGYTF
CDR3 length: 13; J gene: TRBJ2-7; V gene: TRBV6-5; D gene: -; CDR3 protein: CASSYAQGYEQYF
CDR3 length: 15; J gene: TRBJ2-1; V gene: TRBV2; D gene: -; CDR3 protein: CASSESLAVNNEQFF
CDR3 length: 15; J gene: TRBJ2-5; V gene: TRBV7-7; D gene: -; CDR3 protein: CASSPTGTTQETQYF
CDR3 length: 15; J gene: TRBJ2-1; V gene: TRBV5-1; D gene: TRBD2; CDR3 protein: CASSLVAGGGNEQFF
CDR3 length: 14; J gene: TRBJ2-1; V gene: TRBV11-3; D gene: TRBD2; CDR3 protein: CASSLGLAGAEQFF
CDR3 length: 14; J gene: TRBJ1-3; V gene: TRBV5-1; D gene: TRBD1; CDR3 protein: CASSLGQGRNTIYF
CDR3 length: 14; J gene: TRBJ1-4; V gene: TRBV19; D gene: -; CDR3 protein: CASSIGATSEKLFF
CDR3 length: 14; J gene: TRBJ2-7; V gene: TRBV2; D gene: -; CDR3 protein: CASSAGSLSYEQYF
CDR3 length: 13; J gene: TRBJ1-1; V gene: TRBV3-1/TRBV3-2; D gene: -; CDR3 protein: CASSHVWNTEAFF
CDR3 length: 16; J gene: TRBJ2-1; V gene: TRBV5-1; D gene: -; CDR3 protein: CASSPSGGGGYNEQFF
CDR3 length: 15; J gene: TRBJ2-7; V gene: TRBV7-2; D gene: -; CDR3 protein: CASSLGPVSSYEQYF
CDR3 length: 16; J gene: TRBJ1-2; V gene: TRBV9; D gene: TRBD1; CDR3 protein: CASSVLGTASNYGYTF
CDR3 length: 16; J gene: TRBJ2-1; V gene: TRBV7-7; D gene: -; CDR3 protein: CASSPLRPGVGGEQFF
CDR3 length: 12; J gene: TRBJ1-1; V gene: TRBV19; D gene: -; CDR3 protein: CASSTGRTDAFF